These 5 T cell receptor beta chains originate from one sample sequenced in a study of blood T cell repertoires in COVID-19. Assay used: immunoSEQ multiplex PCR; TCRdb lists only in-frame clones, some missing. Counted here are 290,000 or so clones, about 87% occurring once; the ten biggest clones make up 1.3%. The sample taken for sequencing was peripheral blood. Receptor source: a man between 65 and 80 years old with acute or convalescent COVID-19.

In its sample, this clone was seen once. The rearrangement links TRBV10-3 to TRBJ1-1; tentative D call: TRBD1 (5 bases). Trimming took off 4 bases at V and 6 bases at J, with 18 bases between the two ends. Germline V gene data show CDR1 as ENHRY and CDR2 as SYGVKD. CDR3 length: 15 amino acids. CDR3 residues: CAISAPRGGGAEAFF. The DNA for the CDR3 is TGTGCCATCAGTGCCCCGAGGGGAGGTGGAGCTGAAGCTTTCTTT.

This chain joins TRBV5-1 and TRBJ2-5, with 7 bases matching TRBD1. The germline V gene has CDR1 SGHRS and CDR2 YFSETQ. Unmatched junction bases numbered 8, after V lost 4 bases and J lost 2 bases. This CDR3 is 15 amino acids long. The CDR3 nucleotides are TGCGCCAGCAGCGCAACGGGACAGCTACAAGAGACCCAGTACTTC. Its protein product is CASSATGQLQETQYF. The full variable domain, with the rest looked up from reference TRBV5-1 and TRBJ2-5, is KAGVTQTPRYLIKTRGQQVTLSCSPISGHRSVSWYQQTPGQGLQFLFEYFSETQRNKGNFPGRFSGRQFSNSRSEMNVSTLELGDSALYLCASSATGQLQETQYFGPGTRLLVL.

This chain connects TRBV5-5 to TRBJ2-2; D not resolved. This CDR3 region has 14 residues. The germline CDR1 and CDR2 sequences are SGHKS and YYEKEE (reference sequence). The germline V and J ends were trimmed by 0 bases and 6 bases, with 9 bases remaining between them. The CDR3 region is CASSLDIIAGELFF. CDR3 nucleotide sequence: TGTGCCAGCAGCTTGGACATTATCGCCGGGGAGCTGTTTTTT.

The chain uses TRBV7-8 and TRBJ2-3; D is ambiguous. The germline V gene encodes CDR1 SGHVS and CDR2 FQNEAQ. V was cut by 5 bases and J by 5 bases, with 8 bases left in between. The CDR3 extends over 12 amino acids. In nucleotides, the CDR3 is TGTGCCAGCAGCCTAACGGGAGATACGCAGTATTTT. It encodes CASSLTGDTQYF.

The rearrangement uses TRBV7-3 and TRBJ2-2, with 13 bases identical to TRBD2. J lost 3 bases, V lost 1 base, and 2 bases had no gene match. Per the germline V gene, CDR1 is SGHTA and CDR2 is FQGTGA. CDR3 length: 17 amino acids. The DNA of the CDR3 is TGTGCCAGCAGCTTAATGGGGACTAGCGGGGACACCGGGGAGCTGTTTTTT. This sequence encodes CASSLMGTSGDTGELFF.